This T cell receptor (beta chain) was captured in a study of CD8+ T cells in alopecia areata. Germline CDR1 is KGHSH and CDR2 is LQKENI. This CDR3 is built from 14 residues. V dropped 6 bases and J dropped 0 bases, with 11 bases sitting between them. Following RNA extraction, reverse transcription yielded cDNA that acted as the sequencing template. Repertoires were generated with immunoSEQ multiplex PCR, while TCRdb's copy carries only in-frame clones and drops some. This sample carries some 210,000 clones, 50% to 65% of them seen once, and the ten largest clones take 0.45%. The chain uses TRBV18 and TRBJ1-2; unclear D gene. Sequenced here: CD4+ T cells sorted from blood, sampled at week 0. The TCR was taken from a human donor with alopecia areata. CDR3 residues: CASSRRETNYGYTF. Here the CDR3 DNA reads TGTGCCAGCTCTCGAAGGGAAACTAACTATGGCTACACCTTC.